The 30 T cell receptor beta chains listed next were all sequenced from one sample in a study of metastatic and nonmetastatic thyroid tumors. Every patient was untreated before thyroid surgery. TCRdb re-called clones from the PCR reads using MiXCR. The sample shows thousands of clones, 27% of them seen only once. The sequenced material came from tumor tissue. The receptors originated from a female donor with papillary thyroid cancer or a benign thyroid nodule (not recorded which). Some clones in this sample may be carry-over from other donors' samples.

This clone was counted only a few times. The genes are TRBV10-3 and TRBJ1-6, with 9 bases aligning to TRBD1. Unmatched junction bases numbered 3, after V lost 5 bases and J lost 10 bases. The length of the CDR3 is 13 residues. Germline lookup yields CDR1 ENHRY and CDR2 SYGVKD. The CDR3 protein is CAISRTGESPLHF. The CDR3 DNA reads as TGTGCCATCAGTCGGACAGGGGAATCACCCCTCCACTTT.

As DNA, the CDR3 is TGTGCCAGCAGTTTGGTGGCTATGGGGACCGGGGAGCTGTTTTTT. Protein: CASSLVAMGTGELFF. The rearrangement links TRBV12-3 or TRBV12-4 to TRBJ2-2; D gene uncertain. This CDR3 comprises 15 residues. V was trimmed by 3 bases and J by 5 bases, leaving 13 bases between them.

This clone showed up just a few times. This rearrangement joins TRBV27 to TRBJ1-3; a weak D match, TRBD1 (5 bases). Germline V gene data show CDR1 as MNHEY and CDR2 as SMNVEV (reference sequence). The CDR3 has 15 amino acids. Between the trimmed V and J ends, which lost 6 bases and 6 bases, there was a span of 18 bases. The CDR3 region is CASSRQGGLQNTIYF. As DNA, the CDR3 is TGTGCCAGCAGCCGCCAGGGAGGGCTTCAAAACACCATATATTTT.

There are many counts of this clone. This rearrangement joins TRBV4-3 to TRBJ2-2; TRBD2 aligns across 10 bases. The germline V gene has CDR1 LGHNA and CDR2 YSLEER. The CDR3 spans 17 residues. The V gene end was trimmed by 0 bases and the J gene end by 6 bases; junction bases not matched to a gene: 7. Here the CDR3 DNA reads TGCGCCAGCAGCCAAGAAGGTGCGGGACTAGCGTCCGGGGAGCTGTTTTTT. It encodes CASSQEGAGLASGELFF.

This clone counts as hyperexpanded. V gene TRBV6-1 combines with J gene TRBJ1-6; no reliable D call. CDR1 is MNHNS, CDR2 SASEGT, per germline. Between the trimmed V and J ends, which lost 5 bases and 12 bases, there was a span of 20 bases. This CDR3 is 15 amino acids long. CDR3 protein: CASSWTLNGIRPLHF. The DNA for the CDR3 is TGTGCCAGCAGTTGGACCCTTAACGGAATCCGACCCCTCCACTTT.

This chain connects TRBV7-2 to TRBJ2-7; D is undetermined. CDR3 size: 13 residues. CDR1 is SGHTA, CDR2 FQGNSA, per germline. V lost 4 bases, J lost 5 bases, and 12 bases lay in between. CDR3 residues: CASSSGPTNEQYF. The CDR3, as DNA: TGTGCCAGCAGCTCCGGACCCACGAACGAGCAGTACTTC.

The chain couples TRBV6-2 or TRBV6-3 to TRBJ2-5; possibly TRBD1 for D (6 bases). V lost 10 bases and J lost 1, with 19 bases in between. The CDR3 is 15 amino acids. Per germline, CDR1 MNHEY and CDR2 SVGEGT. The CDR3 nucleotides read TGTGCCATTTCCCGACAGGTCGTGGGCCAAGAGACCCAGTACTTC. Protein: CAISRQVVGQETQYF.

In this sample, this clone turned up a few times. The V call is TRBV28, the J call TRBJ2-1; 10 bases agree with TRBD2. This CDR3 contains 16 residues. The germline gives CDR1 MDHEN, CDR2 SYDVKM. V trimming: 6 bases; J trimming: 4 bases; junction bases outside the gene matches: 9. The CDR3 region is CASRGRRTSGYNEQFF. CDR3 nucleotide sequence: TGTGCCAGCAGGGGTCGTAGGACTAGCGGATACAATGAGCAGTTCTTC.

This clone has more than one count but fewer than ten. The rearrangement links TRBV6-2 or TRBV6-3 to TRBJ2-7, with 8 bases identical to TRBD1. Germline-derived CDR1 and CDR2 are MNHEY and SVGEGT. The CDR3 is 15 residues long. V lost 2 bases, J lost 5 bases, and 8 bases stayed unmatched. DNA of the CDR3: TGTGCCAGCAGTTACCCCCGACAGGGGTTCGACGAGCAGTACTTC. Translated: CASSYPRQGFDEQYF.

This clone has a handful of counts. V is TRBV27 and J is TRBJ2-3; D gene ambiguous. V shed 2 bases and J shed 4 bases, with 10 bases lying between them. Germline CDR1 reads MNHEY; CDR2 reads SMNVEV (reference sequence). The CDR3 covers 14 residues. CDR3 sequence: CASSLSSAADTQYF. In DNA form, the CDR3 reads TGTGCCAGCAGTTTAAGTTCGGCAGCAGATACGCAGTATTTT.

This clone appeared a few times. The gene calls are TRBV13 and TRBJ2-2; D possibly uses TRBD1 or TRBD2 (5 bases each). CDR3 length: 18 residues. Germline V CDR1 and CDR2: PRHDT, FYEKMQ (reference sequence). V lost 4 bases to trimming and J lost 7 bases, with 25 bases between them. The CDR3 here is CASSSRVEGHIVSGELFF. In DNA form, the CDR3 reads TGTGCCAGCAGCTCTAGGGTCGAGGGGCACATCGTCAGCGGGGAGCTGTTTTTT.

This chain joins TRBV7-3 and TRBJ2-5, with 12 bases aligning to TRBD2. V was clipped by 5 bases and J by 4 bases; unmatched bases: 8. The CDR3 extends over 16 amino acids. Germline lookup yields CDR1 SGHTA and CDR2 FQGTGA. The CDR3 sequence: CASSPTSGSRSETQYF. CDR3 nucleotides: TGTGCCAGCAGCCCGACTAGCGGGAGTCGCTCAGAGACCCAGTACTTC.

In its sample, this clone is large. The chain employs TRBV6-1 and TRBJ1-2; possible D gene TRBD1, 5 bases. The CDR3 totals 16 residues. Looked up from germline, CDR1 is MNHNS and CDR2 is SASEGT. Between the trimmed V and J ends, which lost 5 bases and 7 bases, there was a span of 23 bases. The CDR3 region has the DNA TGTGCCAGCAGTCCCCTTTTACCGGGGGGGGAAGGTGGCTACACCTTC. It is translated as CASSPLLPGGEGGYTF.

The rearrangement uses TRBV19 and TRBJ2-1; 7 bases line up with TRBD1. There are 13 residues in the CDR3. V trimming: 3 bases; J trimming: 9 bases; junction bases outside the gene matches: 5. Germline assignment: CDR1 LNHDA and CDR2 SQIVND (reference sequence). This chain's CDR3 is CASSIYRGGEQFF. Written as DNA, the CDR3 is TGTGCCAGTAGTATTTACAGGGGCGGTGAGCAGTTCTTC. The full variable domain, with the rest looked up from reference TRBV19 and TRBJ2-1, is DGGITQSPKYLFRKEGQNVTLSCEQNLNHDAMYWYRQDPGQGLRLIYYSQIVNDFQKGDIAEGYSVSREKKESFPLTVTSAQKNPTAFYLCASSIYRGGEQFFGPGTRLTVL.

On this clone: The junction departs from germline at one end; a sequencing error may be responsible. Different DNA sequences within this sample yield the same CDR3. The rearrangement links TRBV6-1 to TRBJ1-1; possibly TRBD1 for D (5 bases). In germline, CDR1 is MNHNS, CDR2 SASEGT. The CDR3 length is 14 residues. The CDR3 DNA reads TGTGCCAGCAGTGAGGGGACGGAGAACACTGAGGCCTTTTTT. Amino acids: CASSEGTENTEAFF.

Points on this clone: No conserved phenylalanine or tryptophan ends this CDR3, so it is likely a read error. It is unclear where the CDR3 begins or ends on the DNA, so no DNA is shown, and the CDR3 is as TCRdb lists it. V usage is TRBV20-1 and J usage is TRBJ2-5; the table assigns TRBD2, which was not confirmed against the DNA. The CDR3 spans 11 residues, counting both ends. Looked up from germline, CDR1 is DFQATT and CDR2 is SNEGSKA (reference sequence). The chain's CDR3 is CSARRAGTPIV.

CDR3 coding DNA: TGTGCCAGCAGTCCCAGAGGTAGCGGGAGTGTTGAGCAGTACTTC. This sequence encodes CASSPRGSGSVEQYF. The rearrangement joins TRBV7-8 to TRBJ2-7; 9 bases match TRBD2. Per germline, CDR1 SGHVS and CDR2 FQNEAQ. The CDR3 runs 15 residues. The ends lost 6 bases at V and 7 bases at J; junction bases unmatched: 13.

Judged by abundance, this clone is large (0.1 to 1%). This chain connects TRBV3-1 to TRBJ1-3, with TRBD1 matching 7 bases. J gave up 4 bases and V 1 base, and 7 bases lay outside the gene matches. The CDR3 totals 16 residues. Looked up from germline, CDR1 is LGHDT and CDR2 is YNNKEL (reference sequence). CDR3 loop: CASSQAPGQFGNTIYF. The CDR3 DNA reads TGTGCCAGCAGCCAAGCCCCGGGACAGTTCGGAAACACCATATATTTT.

Judged by abundance, this clone is large. The chain links TRBV20-1 to TRBJ2-5; 7 nucleotides align to TRBD2. Germline V gives CDR1 DFQATT, CDR2 SNEGSKA (reference sequence). CDR3 size: 12 residues. Unmatched junction bases numbered 3, after V lost 5 bases and J lost 3 bases. In nucleotides, the CDR3 is TGCAGTGCTCGGCTAGCGGAAGAGACCCAGTACTTC. This encodes CSARLAEETQYF.

The chain uses TRBV4-2 and TRBJ2-6; TRBD2 agrees at 11 bases. The germline V gene has CDR1 LGHNA and CDR2 YNFKEQ. The CDR3 contains 19 residues. V trimming: 1 base; J trimming: 1 base; junction bases outside the gene matches: 6. CDR3 DNA sequence: TGTGCCAGCAGCCAAGGACCACTAGCGGGAGCATCTGGGGCCAACGTCCTGACTTTC. Translation: CASSQGPLAGASGANVLTF.

The gene calls are TRBV4-1 and TRBJ2-7, with 8 bases that match TRBD1. With 3 bases clipped from V and 5 bases from J, the junction kept 12 bases outside the gene matches. The CDR3 length is 16 residues. Germline V gives CDR1 MGHRA, CDR2 YSYEKL. CDR3 sequence (DNA): TGCGCCAGCAGCCACCCAGGGGGCGTAGGGGGCAACGAGCAGTACTTC. Protein sequence: CASSHPGGVGGNEQYF.

This clone is large. The chain is built from TRBV10-2 and TRBJ1-1; TRBD1 aligns across 7 bases. Germline V CDR1 and CDR2: WSHSY, SAAADI. V trimming: 3 bases; J trimming: 2 bases; junction bases outside the gene matches: 6. The CDR3 is 15 amino acids. CDR3 region: CASSERTGYNTEAFF. In nucleotides, the CDR3 is TGCGCCAGCAGTGAACGGACAGGATATAACACTGAAGCTTTCTTT.

This clone showed up just a few times. The chain employs TRBV6-5 and TRBJ1-6, with D possibly matching TRBD1 (6 bases). This CDR3 is 14 amino acids long. Per the germline V gene, CDR1 is MNHEY and CDR2 is SVGAGI. V was clipped by 3 bases and J by 8 bases, with 11 bases between them. CDR3 DNA: TGTGCCAGCAGTTATGGGGGGCTTGATTCACCCCTCCACTTT. This gives the protein CASSYGGLDSPLHF.

This clone has just a few counts. The gene calls are TRBV2 and TRBJ2-5; 8 bases are a match to TRBD2. J was trimmed by 5 bases and V by 3 bases; bases with no gene match: 8. Per germline, CDR1 SNHLY and CDR2 FYNNEI. The CDR3 runs to 15 residues. CDR3 loop: CASSENGGAWETQYF. In nucleotides, the CDR3 is TGTGCCAGCAGTGAGAACGGGGGGGCCTGGGAGACCCAGTACTTC.

The count of this clone is one. This sequence joins TRBV18 and TRBJ2-3, with unresolved D. Germline V gene lookup returns CDR1 KGHSH and CDR2 LQKENI. The CDR3 contains 15 residues. The V end was cut by 2 bases, the J end by 3 bases, with 12 bases between. The DNA for the CDR3 is TGTGCCAGCTCACCAAGGCTAGTTGGGACAGATACGCAGTATTTT. Translation: CASSPRLVGTDTQYF.

The chain recombines TRBV2 with TRBJ1-2; D is ambiguous. The CDR3 is 13 amino acids. Between the trimmed V and J ends, which lost 1 base and 4 bases, there was a span of 7 bases. Germline V CDR1 and CDR2: SNHLY, FYNNEI. CDR3 DNA: TGTGCCAGCAGTGAAGAAGACACCTATGGCTACACCTTC. It encodes CASSEEDTYGYTF.

The V gene is TRBV20-1, the J gene TRBJ2-7; D is undetermined. Trimming stripped 1 base from V and 4 bases from J, with 8 bases between. CDR3 length equals 12 residues. CDR1 is DFQATT, CDR2 SNEGSKA, per germline (reference sequence). CDR3 sequence: CSARVEEYEQYF. The CDR3 DNA sequence: TGCAGTGCTAGAGTAGAGGAATACGAGCAGTACTTC.

The chain carries TRBV5-6 and TRBJ1-1, with D maybe TRBD1 (5 bases). The CDR3 spans 16 residues. Per germline, CDR1 SGHDT and CDR2 YYEEEE. Trimming pared 9 bases from V and 0 bases from J, leaving 21 bases between. The CDR3 region has the DNA TGTGCCACCCTGTCCGGGGGGTTGAGCATGAACACTGAAGCTTTCTTT. It codes for CATLSGGLSMNTEAFF.

This clone was seen only a few times. The CDR3 coding sequence is TGTGCCAGCAGTCCATTGGCCTACGAGCAGTACTTC. This encodes CASSPLAYEQYF. This chain joins TRBV2 and TRBJ2-7; no clear D gene. Trimming took off 5 bases at V and 2 bases at J, with 7 bases between the two ends. Germline loops: CDR1 SNHLY, CDR2 FYNNEI. The CDR3 is 12 amino acids. The full variable domain, rest sourced from reference TRBV2 and TRBJ2-7, is EPEVTQTPSHQVTQMGQEVILRCVPISNHLYFYWYRQILGQKVEFLVSFYNNEISEKSEIFDDQFSVERPDGSNFTLKIRSTKLEDSAMYFCASSPLAYEQYFGPGTRLTVT.

The V gene is TRBV30, the J gene TRBJ2-3; 7 nucleotides agree with TRBD2. Per the germline V gene, CDR1 is GTSNPN and CDR2 is SVGIG (reference sequence). V trimming: 3 bases; J trimming: 3 bases; junction bases outside the gene matches: 9. The CDR3 has 15 amino acids. CDR3 protein: CAWSSRGEMTDTQYF. DNA of the CDR3: TGTGCCTGGAGCTCCCGGGGGGAGATGACAGATACGCAGTATTTT.